Detailed here is one TCR beta chain. As yet, its antigen is unknown. Only in-frame clones appear in the TCRdb table, and some are missing; sequencing was by immunoSEQ multiplex PCR. The data contain around 50,000 clones, roughly four fifths of them singletons. These data belong to a study of OX40 agonist ivuxolimab in advanced cancers. About the study: Checkpoint inhibitors had been given previously to roughly 40% of patients. Findings of the study overall: Near-lowest levels of clonal expansion characterized partial responders at 0.1-3.0 mg/kg.

Patients who had autoimmune disease history or got systemic immunosuppression were left out. From germline, CDR1 is ENHRY and CDR2 SYGVKD. The V end was cut by 3 bases, the J end by 5 bases, with 4 bases between. The CDR3 runs to 12 residues. This TCR derives from an adult with an advanced solid tumor such as melanoma, head and neck, liver or kidney cancer. The input for sequencing was CD4+ or CD8+ T cells sorted from blood, taken in a trial of the OX40 agonist ivuxolimab. J is TRBJ2-2 and V is TRBV10-3; D gene uncertain. CDR3 in amino acids: CAISERTGELFF. The CDR3 coding sequence is TGTGCCATCAGTGAACGGACCGGGGAGCTGTTTTTT.